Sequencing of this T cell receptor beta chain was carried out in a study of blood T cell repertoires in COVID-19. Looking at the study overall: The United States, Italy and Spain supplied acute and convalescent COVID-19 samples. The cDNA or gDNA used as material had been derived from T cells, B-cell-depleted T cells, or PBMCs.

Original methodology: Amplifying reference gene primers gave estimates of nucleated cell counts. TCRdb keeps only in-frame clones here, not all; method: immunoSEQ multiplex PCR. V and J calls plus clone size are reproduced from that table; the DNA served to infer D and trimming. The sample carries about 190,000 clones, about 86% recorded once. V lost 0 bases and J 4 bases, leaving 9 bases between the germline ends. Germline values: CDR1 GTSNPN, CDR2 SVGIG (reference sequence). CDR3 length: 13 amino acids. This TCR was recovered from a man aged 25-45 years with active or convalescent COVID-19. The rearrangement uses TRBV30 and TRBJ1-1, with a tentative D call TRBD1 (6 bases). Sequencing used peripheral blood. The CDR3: CAWSVGGGTEAFF. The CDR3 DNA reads TGTGCCTGGAGTGTAGGGGGGGGCACTGAAGCTTTCTTT.